This T cell receptor beta chain was sequenced in a study of T cells in Graves' hyperthyroidism and ophthalmopathy. Study context: Before treatment of any kind, peripheral blood was taken at initial diagnosis.

V lost 1 base to trimming and J lost 3 bases, with 7 bases between them. Germline loops: CDR1 DFQATT, CDR2 SNEGSKA (reference sequence). The CDR3 extends over 12 amino acids. Many counts were recorded for this clonotype. Stability of Graves' hyperthyroidism was defined as absent ophthalmopathy progression within 18 months. Recently diagnosed hyperthyroidism of less than 2 months' duration affected patients aged 18 to 65. The study left out patients who had uncontrolled infection, other autoimmune disease, pregnancy or lactation. Amplification of TCR beta CDR3 regions was performed using RNA transcripts as template. Researchers ran a first-round RT-PCR on the TCR CDR3 using the HTBI primer set. TCRdb re-called the multiplex PCR reads with MiXCR, one entry per CDR3 protein. The sample carries fewer than 700,000 distinct CDR3 sequences, under 20% recorded once.

The chain uses TRBV20-1 and TRBJ2-7; D gene uncertain. The clonotype comes from a woman in her twenties or thirties with Graves' hyperthyroidism. Sequencing was carried out using blood. The CDR3: CSARGHHYEQYF. The CDR3 DNA is TGCAGTGCTAGAGGGCACCACTACGAGCAGTACTTC.